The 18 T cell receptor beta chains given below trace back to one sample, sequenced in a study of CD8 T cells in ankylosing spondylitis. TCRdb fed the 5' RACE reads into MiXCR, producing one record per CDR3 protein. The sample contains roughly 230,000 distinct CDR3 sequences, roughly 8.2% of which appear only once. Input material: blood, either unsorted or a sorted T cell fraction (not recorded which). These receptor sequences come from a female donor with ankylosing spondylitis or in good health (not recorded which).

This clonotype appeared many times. In DNA, the CDR3 is TGCGCCAGCAGCTTCCTCGGGAGACCGCCTTACAATGAGCAGTTCTTC. The encoded protein is CASSFLGRPPYNEQFF. The J gene is TRBJ2-1, the V gene TRBV4-3, with D maybe TRBD2 (6 bases). CDR1 is LGHNA and CDR2 is YSLEER in the germline V gene. This CDR3 spans 16 amino acids. Trimming took 5 bases from V and 4 from J, leaving 18 bases between them.

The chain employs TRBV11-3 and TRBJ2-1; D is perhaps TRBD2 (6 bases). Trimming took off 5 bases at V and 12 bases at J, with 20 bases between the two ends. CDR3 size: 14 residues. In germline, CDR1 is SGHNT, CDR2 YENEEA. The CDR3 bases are TGTGCCAGCAGCGTTAGCGGCCTCCTTGGTGCGCAGTTCTTC. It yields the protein CASSVSGLLGAQFF.

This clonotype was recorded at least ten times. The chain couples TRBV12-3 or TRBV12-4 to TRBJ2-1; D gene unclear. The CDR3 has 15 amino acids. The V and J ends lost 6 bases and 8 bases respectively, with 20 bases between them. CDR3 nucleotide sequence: TGTGCCAGCAGCTCCGACGGCAAAGCTGGTGATGAGCAGTTCTTC. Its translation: CASSSDGKAGDEQFF.

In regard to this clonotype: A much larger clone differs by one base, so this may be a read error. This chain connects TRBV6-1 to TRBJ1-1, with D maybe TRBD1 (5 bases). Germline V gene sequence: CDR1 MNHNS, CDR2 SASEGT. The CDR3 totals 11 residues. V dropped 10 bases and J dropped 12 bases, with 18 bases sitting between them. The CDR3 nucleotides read TGTGCCAACACTGGGACTCTGCTACCTTTCTTT. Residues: CANTGTLLPFF.

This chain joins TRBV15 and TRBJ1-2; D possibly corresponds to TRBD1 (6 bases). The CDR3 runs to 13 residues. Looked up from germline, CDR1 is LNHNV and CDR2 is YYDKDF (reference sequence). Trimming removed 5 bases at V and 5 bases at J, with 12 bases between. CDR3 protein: CATSSQGGYGYTF. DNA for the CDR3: TGTGCCACCAGCTCCCAAGGGGGGTATGGCTACACCTTC. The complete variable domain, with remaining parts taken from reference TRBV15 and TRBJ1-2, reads DAMVIQNPRYQVTQFGKPVTLSCSQTLNHNVMYWYQQKSSQAPKLLFHYYDKDFNNEADTPDNFQSRRPNTSFCFLDIRSPGLGDTAMYLCATSSQGGYGYTFGSGTRLTVV.

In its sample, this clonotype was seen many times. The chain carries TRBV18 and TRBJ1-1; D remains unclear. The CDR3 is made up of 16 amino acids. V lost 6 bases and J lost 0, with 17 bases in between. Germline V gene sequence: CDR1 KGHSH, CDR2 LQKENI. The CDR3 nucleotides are TGTGCCAGCTCCCTGGGAGGACTGGGGTTGAACACTGAAGCTTTCTTT. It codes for CASSLGGLGLNTEAFF.

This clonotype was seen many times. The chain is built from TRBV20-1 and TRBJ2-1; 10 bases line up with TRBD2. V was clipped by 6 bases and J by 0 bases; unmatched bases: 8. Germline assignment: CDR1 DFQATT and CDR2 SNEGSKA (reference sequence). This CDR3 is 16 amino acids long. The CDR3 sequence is CSALGLARYSYNEQFF. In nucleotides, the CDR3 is TGCAGTGCCCTGGGACTAGCGCGATACTCCTACAATGAGCAGTTCTTC.

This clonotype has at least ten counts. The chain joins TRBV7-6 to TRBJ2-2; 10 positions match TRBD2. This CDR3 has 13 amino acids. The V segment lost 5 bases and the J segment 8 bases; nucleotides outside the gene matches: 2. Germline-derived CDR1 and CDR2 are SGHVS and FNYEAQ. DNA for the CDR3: TGTGCCAGCAGCCCTAGCGGGAGTGGGGAGCTGTTTTTT. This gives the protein CASSPSGSGELFF.

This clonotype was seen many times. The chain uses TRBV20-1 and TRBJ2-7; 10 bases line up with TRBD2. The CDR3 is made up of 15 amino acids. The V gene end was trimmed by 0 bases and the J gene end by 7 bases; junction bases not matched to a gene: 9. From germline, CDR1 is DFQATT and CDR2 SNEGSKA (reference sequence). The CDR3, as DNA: TGCAGTGCTAGAGACGGTCTAGCGGGAGCAGGGGAGCAGTACTTC. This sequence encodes CSARDGLAGAGEQYF.

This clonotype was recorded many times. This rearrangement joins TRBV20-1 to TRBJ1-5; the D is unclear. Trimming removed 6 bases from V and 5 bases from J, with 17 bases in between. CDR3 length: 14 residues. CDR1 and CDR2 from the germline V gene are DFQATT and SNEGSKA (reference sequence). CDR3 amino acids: CSAAEAVTYQPQHF. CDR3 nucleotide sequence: TGCAGTGCCGCCGAAGCAGTTACTTATCAGCCCCAGCATTTT.

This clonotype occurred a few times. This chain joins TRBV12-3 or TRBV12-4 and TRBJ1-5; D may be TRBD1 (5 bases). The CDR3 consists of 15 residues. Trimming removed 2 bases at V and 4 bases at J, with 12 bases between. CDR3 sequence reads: CASSLSWGGNQPQHF. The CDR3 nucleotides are TGTGCCAGCAGTTTAAGCTGGGGGGGTAATCAGCCCCAGCATTTT.

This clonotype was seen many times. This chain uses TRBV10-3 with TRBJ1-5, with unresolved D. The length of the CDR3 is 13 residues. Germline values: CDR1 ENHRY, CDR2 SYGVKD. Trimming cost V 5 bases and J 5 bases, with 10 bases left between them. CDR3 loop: CAISSGEDQPQHF. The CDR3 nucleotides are TGTGCCATCAGTTCCGGGGAGGATCAGCCCCAGCATTTT.

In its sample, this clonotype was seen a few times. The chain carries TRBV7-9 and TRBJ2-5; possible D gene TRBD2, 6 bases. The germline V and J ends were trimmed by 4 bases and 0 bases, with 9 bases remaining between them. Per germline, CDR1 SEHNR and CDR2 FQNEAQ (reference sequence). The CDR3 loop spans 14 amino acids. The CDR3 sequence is CASSSGTHQETQYF. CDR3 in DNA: TGTGCCAGCAGCTCCGGGACTCACCAAGAGACCCAGTACTTC.

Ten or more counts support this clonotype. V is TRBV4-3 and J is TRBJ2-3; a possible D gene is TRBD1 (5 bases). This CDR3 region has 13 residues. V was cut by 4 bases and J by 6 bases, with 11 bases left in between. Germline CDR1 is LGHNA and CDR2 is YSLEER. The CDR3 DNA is TGCGCCAGCAGCCGAAGGGGTAGCGATACGCAGTATTTT. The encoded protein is CASSRRGSDTQYF.

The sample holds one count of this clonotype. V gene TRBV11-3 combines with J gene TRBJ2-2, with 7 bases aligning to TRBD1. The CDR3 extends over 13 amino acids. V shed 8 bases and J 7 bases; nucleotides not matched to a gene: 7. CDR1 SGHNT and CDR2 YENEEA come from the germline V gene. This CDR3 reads CASGDRAGGELFF. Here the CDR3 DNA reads TGTGCCAGCGGAGACAGGGCTGGCGGGGAGCTGTTTTTT.

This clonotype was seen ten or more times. CDR3 region: CASREGIGNEQFF. CDR3 DNA: TGCGCCAGCAGGGAGGGAATCGGAAATGAGCAGTTCTTC. The gene calls are TRBV5-1 and TRBJ2-1, with D maybe TRBD2 (6 bases). This CDR3 spans 13 amino acids. Trimming removed 5 bases at V and 7 bases at J, with 13 bases between. From germline, CDR1 is SGHRS and CDR2 YFSETQ.

CDR3 in amino acids: CASLPDRGGGYTF. CDR3 nucleotide sequence: TGTGCCAGCTTACCGGACAGGGGAGGAGGCTACACCTTC. The chain uses TRBV18 and TRBJ1-2, with 9 positions matching TRBD1. CDR1 and CDR2 (germline): KGHSH, LQKENI. The CDR3 spans 13 residues. V shed 7 bases and J 8 bases; nucleotides not matched to a gene: 8.

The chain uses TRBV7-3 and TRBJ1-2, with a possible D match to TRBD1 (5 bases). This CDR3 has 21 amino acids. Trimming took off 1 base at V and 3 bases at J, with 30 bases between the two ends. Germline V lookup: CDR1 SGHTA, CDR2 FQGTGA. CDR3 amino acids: CASSLRGGVSRGRRVYYGYTF. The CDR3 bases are TGTGCCAGCAGCTTAAGGGGGGGGGTCTCAAGGGGTCGGAGGGTATACTATGGCTACACCTTC.